Listed here are 13 T cell receptor beta chains from one sample, sequenced in a study of blood T cell repertoires in COVID-19. Sequencing used immunoSEQ multiplex PCR; TCRdb keeps in-frame clones, though not all of them. This repertoire shows about 46,000 clones, about 90% found once; its top ten account for approximately 15%. The sequencing sample was made of peripheral blood. These receptors were collected from a human donor in a cohort sampled during active COVID-19.

CDR3 in DNA: TGTGCCTGGAGTGACGGGAACCATGGCTACACCTTC. Translated: CAWSDGNHGYTF. V gene TRBV30 combines with J gene TRBJ1-2; D gene ambiguous. The CDR3 has 12 residues. Trimming left V 1 base short and J 6 bases short, with 9 bases between. Germline CDR1 and CDR2: GTSNPN and SVGIG (reference sequence).

This clone was seen a handful of times. The rearrangement joins TRBV5-1 to TRBJ2-7; the D is unclear. CDR3 length equals 14 residues. Trimming took 0 bases from V and 1 from J, leaving 8 bases between them. Germline V CDR1 and CDR2: SGHRS, YFSETQ. CDR3: CASSLGSGSYEQYF. Here the CDR3 DNA reads TGCGCCAGCAGCTTGGGATCAGGATCCTACGAGCAGTACTTC.

The chain employs TRBV5-4 and TRBJ2-7; D remains ambiguous. The CDR3 has 14 residues. V lost 5 bases to trimming and J lost 3 bases, with 15 bases between them. In germline, CDR1 is SGHNT, CDR2 YYREEE (reference sequence). The CDR3 DNA reads TGTGCCAGCAGTTACGGATCGTCTAGCTACGAGCAGTACTTC. This translates into CASSYGSSSYEQYF.

The rearrangement links TRBV27 to TRBJ1-5; 8 bases match TRBD1. Germline V gives CDR1 MNHEY, CDR2 SMNVEV (reference sequence). The CDR3 contains 15 residues. V trimming: 7 bases; J trimming: 2 bases; junction bases outside the gene matches: 7. CDR3 in amino acids: CASKPQGAGNQPQHF. Here the CDR3 DNA reads TGTGCCAGCAAACCCCAGGGGGCGGGCAATCAGCCCCAGCATTTT.

The rearrangement joins TRBV7-7 to TRBJ2-7; 7 nucleotides agree with TRBD1. Looked up from germline, CDR1 is SSHAT and CDR2 is FNYEAQ (reference sequence). With V trimmed by 1 base and J by 6 bases, 3 bases remained unmatched. This CDR3 is built from 13 residues. CDR3 residues: CASSLDRGSEQYF. The CDR3 region has the DNA TGTGCCAGCAGCTTAGACAGGGGAAGCGAGCAGTACTTC.

This chain joins TRBV27 and TRBJ2-7; 8 bases are a match to TRBD2. There are 18 residues in the CDR3. Trimming cost V 4 bases and J 2 bases; bases outside gene matches: 16. CDR1 is MNHEY, CDR2 SMNVEV, per germline (reference sequence). The CDR3 protein is CASSSIHFQTSEPYEQYF. The CDR3 region has the DNA TGTGCCAGCAGTTCGATCCATTTCCAGACTAGCGAACCCTACGAGCAGTACTTC.

The chain employs TRBV7-3 and TRBJ2-1, with TRBD2 matching 8 bases. Germline V lookup: CDR1 SGHTA, CDR2 FQGTGA. V lost 5 bases to trimming and J lost 4 bases; unmatched junction nucleotides: 10. The CDR3 loop spans 16 amino acids. The CDR3 nucleotides read TGTGCCAGCAGCCCCCAGGGAGCGGGAGTTTACAATGAGCAGTTCTTC. Its protein product is CASSPQGAGVYNEQFF. The full variable domain, its missing parts supplied by reference TRBV7-3 and TRBJ2-1, is GAGVSQTPSNKVTEKGKYVELRCDPISGHTALYWYRQSLGQGPEFLIYFQGTGAADDSGLPNDRFFAVRPEGSVSTLKIQRTERGDSAVYLCASSPQGAGVYNEQFFGPGTRLTVL.

The chain is built from TRBV18 and TRBJ1-1, with D perhaps TRBD1 (5 bases). The CDR3 runs to 13 residues. Trimming cost V 3 bases and J 4 bases, with 9 bases left between them. The V gene's germline CDR1 is KGHSH and CDR2 LQKENI. CDR3: CASSPAGGTEAFF. In nucleotides, the CDR3 is TGTGCCAGCTCACCGGCCGGGGGCACTGAAGCTTTCTTT.

The chain is built from TRBV12-5 and TRBJ1-1, with D possibly matching TRBD1 (5 bases). Trimming left V 3 bases short and J 7 bases short, with 9 bases between. The CDR3 runs to 12 residues. Germline CDR1 LGHNT, CDR2 FRNRAP. CDR3 loop: CASGFGGNEAFF. As DNA, the CDR3 is TGTGCTAGTGGTTTCGGGGGGAATGAAGCTTTCTTT.

The genes are TRBV5-1 and TRBJ2-7; 8 bases line up with TRBD1. CDR3 length equals 17 residues. The ends lost 0 bases at V and 2 bases at J; junction bases unmatched: 10. Germline loops: CDR1 SGHRS, CDR2 YFSETQ. The CDR3 nucleotides are TGCGCCAGCAGCTTGGCCCAAGGGACAGGCGAGACCTACGAGCAGTACTTC. The encoded protein is CASSLAQGTGETYEQYF.

The chain uses TRBV19 and TRBJ2-7; 9 bases are a match to TRBD1. CDR1 LNHDA and CDR2 SQIVND come from the germline V gene (reference sequence). The CDR3 consists of 14 residues. The J segment lost 6 bases and the V segment lost 6 bases, leaving 9 bases of the junction unmatched. The CDR3 nucleotides read TGTGCCAGTAGCCCGGGACAGGGATTTAGCGAGCAGTACTTC. Translation: CASSPGQGFSEQYF.

This clone has just one count. The rearrangement uses TRBV7-2 and TRBJ2-5; 8 bases match TRBD2. J gave up 1 base and V 5 bases, and 9 bases lay outside the gene matches. Per the germline V gene, CDR1 is SGHTA and CDR2 is FQGNSA. The CDR3 runs 16 residues. In DNA form, the CDR3 reads TGTGCCAGCAGCCTGTTGGGTAGCGGGATCCAAGAGACCCAGTACTTC. Its protein product is CASSLLGSGIQETQYF.

The chain recombines TRBV7-9 with TRBJ1-2; 7 bases fit TRBD1. Germline values: CDR1 SEHNR, CDR2 FQNEAQ (reference sequence). This CDR3 contains 16 residues. V was clipped by 4 bases and J by 0 bases; unmatched bases: 8. The CDR3: CASSYPRQGSNYGYTF. For the CDR3, the DNA is TGTGCCAGCAGCTACCCCCGACAGGGTTCTAACTATGGCTACACCTTC.